Shown below are 18 T cell receptor beta chains from a single sample sequenced in a study of early T cells in non-severe SARS-CoV-2 infection. TCRdb re-called the 5' RACE reads with MiXCR, one entry per CDR3 protein. The sample yields roughly 60,000 distinct CDR3 sequences, roughly 8% seen once. The sample taken for sequencing was whole blood. These receptors came from an adult who was a healthcare worker with PCR-confirmed SARS-CoV-2 infection or an uninfected control (not recorded which).

This clonotype has more than one count but fewer than ten. CDR3 loop: CASSTTSSIYEQYF. The CDR3 DNA reads as TGTGCCAGCAGCACGACTAGTTCTATCTACGAGCAGTACTTC. The chain uses TRBV5-6 and TRBJ2-7; the D gene is possibly TRBD2 (6 bases). The germline gives CDR1 SGHDT, CDR2 YYEEEE. V lost 4 bases and J 3 bases, leaving 14 bases between the germline ends. The CDR3 spans 14 residues.

There are many counts of this clonotype. The V gene is TRBV3-1, the J gene TRBJ2-4; D gene unclear. V shed 1 base and J shed 3 bases, with 7 bases lying between them. The CDR3 consists of 14 residues. Germline values: CDR1 LGHDT, CDR2 YNNKEL (reference sequence). Here the CDR3 reads CASSQGGFKNIQYF. The CDR3 DNA sequence: TGTGCCAGCAGCCAAGGGGGTTTCAAAAACATTCAGTACTTC.

This clonotype was recorded a few times. The chain uses TRBV5-4 and TRBJ2-7; D might be TRBD2 (6 bases). Trimming took off 2 bases at V and 9 bases at J, with 12 bases between the two ends. Germline V gene data show CDR1 as SGHNT and CDR2 as YYREEE (reference sequence). The CDR3 loop spans 12 amino acids. DNA for the CDR3: TGTGCCAGCAGCTTTGGAGGGGCCGGGCAGTACTTC. It encodes CASSFGGAGQYF.

The table lists this clonotype with many counts. The chain links TRBV7-3 to TRBJ2-2; 15 positions agree with TRBD2. The junction had 5 bases not matched to a gene; V was cut back by 5 bases and J by 7 bases. CDR1 is SGHTA, CDR2 FQGTGA, per germline. The CDR3 loop spans 16 amino acids. The DNA for the CDR3 is TGTGCCAGCAGCCTGGGACTAGCGGGAGGTAGCGGGGAGCTGTTTTTT. It yields the protein CASSLGLAGGSGELFF.

This clonotype has a count of ten or more. V is TRBV18 and J is TRBJ1-4; 9 positions match TRBD1. Germline lookup yields CDR1 KGHSH and CDR2 LQKENI. This CDR3 spans 17 amino acids. Trimming removed 4 bases from V and 4 bases from J; junction bases left unmatched: 10. The CDR3 nucleotides are TGTGCCAGCTCACTTTCGGGACAGGGATCCAATAATGAAAAACTGTTTTTT. This sequence encodes CASSLSGQGSNNEKLFF. Variable domain in full (rest from reference TRBV18 and TRBJ1-4): NAGVMQNPRHLVRRRGQEARLRCSPMKGHSHVYWYRQLPEEGLKFMVYLQKENIIDESGMPKERFSAEFPKEGPSILRIQQVVRGDSAAYFCASSLSGQGSNNEKLFFGSGTQLSVL.

The chain has TRBV5-1 and TRBJ1-1; D possibly corresponds to TRBD1 (6 bases). V was cut by 2 bases and J by 1 base, with 9 bases left in between. This CDR3 has 14 residues. Germline V lookup: CDR1 SGHRS, CDR2 YFSETQ. CDR3 sequence: CASSFRGGNTEAFF. The CDR3 DNA is TGCGCCAGCAGCTTTAGAGGGGGGAACACTGAAGCTTTCTTT.

V and J are TRBV20-1 and TRBJ2-1, with 8 positions matching TRBD1. CDR1 is DFQATT and CDR2 is SNEGSKA in the germline V gene (reference sequence). With V trimmed by 1 base and J by 5 bases, 10 bases remained unmatched. This CDR3 contains 16 residues. This chain's CDR3 is CSARGLEDRDNNEQFF. CDR3 DNA: TGCAGTGCTAGAGGATTAGAGGACAGGGATAACAATGAGCAGTTCTTC.

The chain has TRBV12-3 or TRBV12-4 and TRBJ1-1; TRBD1 aligns across 8 bases. Trimming removed 6 bases from V and 1 base from J; junction bases left unmatched: 1. The CDR3 is made up of 13 amino acids. The CDR3 loop is CASRDRGNTEAFF. CDR3 bases: TGTGCCAGCAGAGACAGGGGGAACACTGAAGCTTTCTTT.

The table lists this clonotype with many counts. V usage is TRBV12-3 or TRBV12-4 and J usage is TRBJ2-2, with 7 bases identical to TRBD2. The CDR3 has 15 amino acids. The V and J ends lost 8 bases and 5 bases, in that order; junction bases with no gene match: 11. The CDR3 is CASSSGVGWTGELFF. CDR3 DNA: TGTGCCAGCTCCAGCGGGGTCGGCTGGACCGGGGAGCTGTTTTTT.

This chain joins TRBV5-1 and TRBJ2-1, with 10 bases that match TRBD2. V lost 2 bases and J lost 5; bases outside the gene matches: 7. The CDR3 length is 16 residues. Germline-derived CDR1 and CDR2 are SGHRS and YFSETQ. In DNA, the CDR3 is TGCGCCAGCAGCTTAACTAGCGGGAAAACCCACAATGAGCAGTTCTTC. Its translation is CASSLTSGKTHNEQFF.

This clonotype was detected ten times or more. The chain is built from TRBV24-1 and TRBJ2-3; TRBD2 aligns across 9 bases. Germline-derived CDR1 and CDR2 are KGHDR and SFDVKD. The CDR3 is made up of 16 amino acids. J was trimmed by 4 bases and V by 4 bases; bases with no gene match: 8. DNA for the CDR3: TGTGCCACCAGTGACGGGAGCGGGAGGCCCCCAGATACGCAGTATTTT. Its protein is CATSDGSGRPPDTQYF.

This clonotype was counted only a few times. This rearrangement joins TRBV5-1 to TRBJ1-2, with 7 bases that match TRBD1. The CDR3 spans 15 residues. CDR1 is SGHRS and CDR2 is YFSETQ in the germline V gene. J was trimmed by 8 bases and V by 4 bases; bases with no gene match: 14. Written as DNA, the CDR3 is TGCGCCAGCAGCCTGGAGGGCTACAGGGGCAGGGGCTACACCTTC. Its translation is CASSLEGYRGRGYTF.

This clonotype was counted only a few times. The J gene is TRBJ1-2, the V gene TRBV11-2; 9 bases line up with TRBD1. CDR3 size: 15 residues. The V gene end was trimmed by 2 bases and the J gene end by 4 bases; junction bases not matched to a gene: 5. Germline loops: CDR1 SGHAT, CDR2 FQNNGV. Here the CDR3 DNA reads TGTGCCAGCAGCTTATCTTCGACAGGGGGCTATGGCTACACCTTC. Translating it yields CASSLSSTGGYGYTF.

This clonotype has at least ten counts. The chain joins TRBV7-2 to TRBJ1-4, with D possibly TRBD1 on 6 matching bases. Trimming took 8 bases from V and 7 from J, leaving 20 bases between them. The CDR3 is made up of 15 amino acids. CDR1 is SGHTA and CDR2 is FQGNSA in the germline V gene. CDR3 coding DNA: TGTGCCAGCGGCGGAGGGGGAGTTCGGGTTGAAAAACTGTTTTTT. Its translation is CASGGGGVRVEKLFF.

The table lists this clonotype with a few counts. The V and J genes are TRBV7-2 and TRBJ2-3, with D unresolved. The germline CDR1 and CDR2 sequences are SGHTA and FQGNSA. The germline V and J ends were trimmed by 4 bases and 7 bases, with 9 bases remaining between them. This CDR3 comprises 12 residues. CDR3 DNA: TGTGCCAGCAGCTCCCTAGGCTATACGCAGTATTTT. It yields the protein CASSSLGYTQYF.

This chain uses TRBV5-1 with TRBJ2-5, with D tentatively TRBD2 (6 bases). The CDR3 spans 15 residues. Per the germline V gene, CDR1 is SGHRS and CDR2 is YFSETQ. V shed 1 base and J shed 0 bases, with 10 bases lying between them. For the CDR3, the DNA is TGCGCCAGCAGCTTGAGGGGACTCGACCAAGAGACCCAGTACTTC. Its translation is CASSLRGLDQETQYF.

In its sample, this clonotype was seen many times. The chain is built from TRBV20-1 and TRBJ2-4, with a possible D match to TRBD2 (7 bases). V lost 6 bases and J 6 bases, leaving 15 bases between the germline ends. The CDR3 extends over 13 amino acids. Germline CDR1 is DFQATT and CDR2 is SNEGSKA (reference sequence). The CDR3 DNA is TGCAGTGCCCACCGGGGGGCGGGAAACATTCAGTACTTC. Its translation: CSAHRGAGNIQYF.

The table lists this clonotype with many counts. The rearrangement links TRBV7-2 to TRBJ2-4; 7 bases are a match to TRBD2. The length of the CDR3 is 15 residues. V dropped 5 bases and J dropped 6; count of bases not matched to a gene: 10. Per germline, CDR1 SGHTA and CDR2 FQGNSA. The CDR3 reads CASSLEAGARNIQYF. The CDR3 DNA reads as TGTGCCAGCAGCCTAGAGGCGGGAGCAAGAAACATTCAGTACTTC.